This TCR beta chain came from a study of regulatory T cells in long-lasting Graves disease. iRepertoire HTBI primers and Arm-PCR of CDR3 regions built TCR beta libraries. TCRdb used MiXCR to reprocess the multiplex PCR reads, holding one entry per CDR3 protein. Of roughly 500,000 distinct CDR3 sequences detected, 12% appear once; the ten largest clones hold roughly 9.3%. This CDR3 has 16 residues. Germline V gene lookup returns CDR1 SEHNR and CDR2 FQNEAQ (reference sequence). V was shortened by 1 base and J by 3 bases, with 15 bases between the two germline ends. Time point defined: newly diagnosed GD, antithyroid drugs for less than 3 months. After RNA was extracted from PBMCs, the TCR library was made from it. This clonotype was counted only a few times. What it recognizes is unknown. Points from the study as a whole: Persistent disease preferred TRBV28, TRBJ1-2 and TRBJ2-5.

The same sample was also studied in work on T cells in Graves' hyperthyroidism and ophthalmopathy. That source adds: The primer set for the first-round RT-PCR of the TCR CDR3 was HTBI. Most expanded thyroid clonotypes above 0.001 recurred in blood.

The chain is built from TRBV7-9 and TRBJ2-5; no reliable D call. The material sequenced was peripheral blood mononuclear cells (PBMCs), taken at new diagnosis, from a patient treated with antithyroid drugs. The TCR sequence derives from a woman aged 25 to 39 with Graves disease. The CDR3 DNA reads as TGTGCCAGCAGCTTAGTTCGTACCCACCCCGAAGAGACCCAGTACTTC. The encoded protein is CASSLVRTHPEETQYF.